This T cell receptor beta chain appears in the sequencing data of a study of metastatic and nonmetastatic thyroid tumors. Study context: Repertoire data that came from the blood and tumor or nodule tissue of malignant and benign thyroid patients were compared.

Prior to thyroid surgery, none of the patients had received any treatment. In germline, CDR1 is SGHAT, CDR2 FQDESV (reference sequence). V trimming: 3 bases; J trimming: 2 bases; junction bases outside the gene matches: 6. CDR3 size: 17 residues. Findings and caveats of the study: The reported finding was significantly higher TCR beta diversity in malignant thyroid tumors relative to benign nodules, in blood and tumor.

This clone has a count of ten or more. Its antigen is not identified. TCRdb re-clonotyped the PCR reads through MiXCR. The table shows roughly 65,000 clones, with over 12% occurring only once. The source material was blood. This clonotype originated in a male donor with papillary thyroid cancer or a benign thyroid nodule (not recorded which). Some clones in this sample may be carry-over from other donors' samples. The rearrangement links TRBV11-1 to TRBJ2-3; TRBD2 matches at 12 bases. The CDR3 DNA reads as TGTGCCAGCAGCTTTAGTGGACTAGCGGGAACCACAGATACGCAGTATTTT. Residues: CASSFSGLAGTTDTQYF.